Shown below are 16 T cell receptor beta chains from a single sample sequenced in a study of blood T cell repertoires in COVID-19. This table comes from immunoSEQ multiplex PCR, and its TCRdb copy is limited to in-frame clones, with some not included. Among under 150,000 clones listed, around 82% were seen once. The material sequenced was peripheral blood. The source of these receptors is a man in his sixties with acute or convalescent COVID-19.

The chain links TRBV14 to TRBJ1-3; 7 positions match TRBD1. This CDR3 is built from 16 residues. Per germline, CDR1 SGHDN and CDR2 FVKESK. Losses at the gene ends were 2 bases for V and 0 bases for J; bases not matched to a gene: 4. DNA for the CDR3: TGTGCCAGCAGCCAACCGGGACAGTACTCTGGAAACACCATATATTTT. It is translated as CASSQPGQYSGNTIYF.

The rearrangement links TRBV5-4 to TRBJ2-7, with 10 bases matching TRBD2. J gave up 3 bases and V 4 bases, and 7 bases lay outside the gene matches. The CDR3 is made up of 15 amino acids. The germline V gene has CDR1 SGHNT and CDR2 YYREEE (reference sequence). The CDR3 reads CASSARTSGYYEQYF. CDR3 in DNA: TGTGCCAGCAGCGCAAGGACTAGCGGATACTACGAGCAGTACTTC.

The sample holds one count of this clone. This chain connects TRBV19 to TRBJ2-3, with TRBD2 matching over 13 bases. Germline-derived CDR1 and CDR2 are LNHDA and SQIVND (reference sequence). V trimming: 6 bases; J trimming: 7 bases; junction bases outside the gene matches: 7. The CDR3 is made up of 15 amino acids. The CDR3 DNA sequence: TGTGCCAGTAGATCAGCGGGGACTAGCGGGAATACGCAGTATTTT. Protein product: CASRSAGTSGNTQYF.

The V call is TRBV3-1 (or the pseudogene TRBV3-2), the J call TRBJ1-2; D is unresolved. The CDR3 totals 16 residues. Trimming stripped 1 base from V and 5 bases from J, with 17 bases between. Germline V gene lookup returns CDR1 LGHDT and CDR2 YNNKEL (reference sequence). CDR3 amino acids: CASSQVAAPPVYGYTF. The CDR3 DNA sequence: TGTGCCAGCAGCCAAGTGGCGGCCCCCCCCGTTTATGGCTACACCTTC.

The chain employs TRBV12-3 or TRBV12-4 and TRBJ1-4; 8 bases match TRBD1. The CDR3 sequence is 13 residues long. With 4 bases clipped from V and 8 bases from J, the junction kept 3 bases outside the gene matches. CDR3: CASSSRTGEKLFF. In nucleotides, the CDR3 is TGTGCCAGCAGTTCCCGGACAGGGGAAAAACTGTTTTTT.

The CDR3 DNA follows: TGTGCCAGCAGTTCTTCAACAGGGGGGGGAGGCTACACCTTC. Translation: CASSSSTGGGGYTF. The gene calls are TRBV27 and TRBJ1-2; the match to TRBD1 covers 8 bases. Germline V gene sequence: CDR1 MNHEY, CDR2 SMNVEV (reference sequence). J lost 8 bases, V lost 4 bases, and 9 bases had no gene match. CDR3 size: 14 residues.

V and J are TRBV5-1 and TRBJ2-2; tentative D call: TRBD1 (5 bases). Germline V gives CDR1 SGHRS, CDR2 YFSETQ. Trimming removed 4 bases at V and 4 bases at J, with 17 bases between. This CDR3 region has 16 residues. CDR3 coding DNA: TGCGCCAGCAGCCTGTGGAAAACAGGCACCACCGGGGAGCTGTTTTTT. Encoded protein: CASSLWKTGTTGELFF.

This chain links TRBV18 with TRBJ1-2, with D unclear. The germline V gene has CDR1 KGHSH and CDR2 LQKENI. Trimming left V 3 bases short and J 8 bases short, with 16 bases between. CDR3 length: 14 amino acids. This CDR3 is CASSPDISGGGYTF. Written as DNA, the CDR3 is TGTGCCAGCTCACCCGACATCAGCGGAGGAGGCTACACCTTC.

J is TRBJ1-5 and V is TRBV5-1, with D possibly TRBD1 on 6 matching bases. CDR3 length: 15 amino acids. The V end was cut by 2 bases, the J end by 2 bases, with 11 bases between. Looked up from germline, CDR1 is SGHRS and CDR2 is YFSETQ. The CDR3: CASSLAGVGNQPQHF. The DNA for the CDR3 is TGCGCCAGCAGCTTAGCAGGGGTAGGCAATCAGCCCCAGCATTTT.

J is TRBJ2-1 and V is TRBV9, with 9 bases aligning to TRBD2. This CDR3 spans 14 amino acids. The germline V gene encodes CDR1 SGDLS and CDR2 YYNGEE. J was trimmed by 10 bases and V by 7 bases; bases with no gene match: 12. The CDR3 sequence is CASGLWRGGNEQFF. The CDR3 DNA reads TGTGCCAGCGGCCTTTGGCGGGGGGGAAACGAGCAGTTCTTC.

The chain has TRBV7-2 and TRBJ1-1; 7 bases are a match to TRBD1. The germline V gene has CDR1 SGHTA and CDR2 FQGNSA. There are 16 residues in the CDR3. Trimming at V came to 3 bases and at J to 3 bases, leaving 10 bases not matched to a gene. The CDR3 spells CASSLTLLQGDTEAFF. The CDR3 DNA reads TGTGCCAGCAGCTTGACCCTACTTCAGGGGGACACTGAAGCTTTCTTT. Full variable domain (outside the CDR3, taken from reference TRBV7-2 and TRBJ1-1): GAGVSQSPSNKVTEKGKDVELRCDPISGHTALYWYRQSLGQGLEFLIYFQGNSAPDKSGLPSDRFSAERTGGSVSTLTIQRTQQEDSAVYLCASSLTLLQGDTEAFFGQGTRLTVV.

The chain uses TRBV3-1 (or the pseudogene TRBV3-2) and TRBJ2-1, with 8 nucleotides matching TRBD1. Germline lookup yields CDR1 LGHDT and CDR2 YNNKEL (reference sequence). Losses at the gene ends were 5 bases for V and 15 bases for J; bases not matched to a gene: 9. The CDR3 extends over 12 amino acids. For the CDR3, the DNA is TGTGCCAGCAGCTTAGACAGGGGTGGGATGTTCTTC. Its protein product is CASSLDRGGMFF.

This chain links TRBV5-4 with TRBJ2-5; weak D call: TRBD1 (5 bases). The germline V gene encodes CDR1 SGHNT and CDR2 YYREEE (reference sequence). This CDR3 comprises 13 residues. V gave up 4 bases and J gave up 2 bases, with 9 bases separating them. CDR3 sequence reads: CASSAPGQETQYF. DNA of the CDR3: TGTGCCAGCAGCGCCCCAGGGCAAGAGACCCAGTACTTC. Using reference TRBV5-4 and TRBJ2-5 for the parts outside the CDR3, the full variable domain is ETGVTQSPTHLIKTRGQQVTLRCSSQSGHNTVSWYQQALGQGPQFIFQYYREEENGRGNFPPRFSGLQFPNYSSELNVNALELDDSALYLCASSAPGQETQYFGPGTRLLVL.

This chain links TRBV9 with TRBJ1-1; D call uncertain. CDR1 is SGDLS and CDR2 is YYNGEE in the germline V gene. V was cut by 7 bases and J by 2 bases, with 18 bases left in between. The CDR3 spans 15 residues. CDR3 coding DNA: TGTGCCAGCGGGCGAACCCGGCAGCCCAACACTGAAGCTTTCTTT. This gives the protein CASGRTRQPNTEAFF.

This clone occurred many times. The chain combines TRBV9 with TRBJ2-7; D is unresolved. Per the germline V gene, CDR1 is SGDLS and CDR2 is YYNGEE. The ends were cut back, 0 bases at V and 7 bases at J, with 8 bases in the middle. The CDR3 is 12 amino acids. CDR3 region: CASSVAASEQYF. The CDR3 DNA is TGTGCCAGCAGCGTAGCTGCGTCAGAGCAGTACTTC.

The chain recombines TRBV27 with TRBJ2-7; 8 nucleotides agree with TRBD2. CDR1 MNHEY and CDR2 SMNVEV come from the germline V gene (reference sequence). Germline trimming cut 6 bases from V and 0 bases from J; bases unmatched to any gene: 13. The CDR3 loop spans 17 amino acids. The CDR3 is CASRPLGGGRSSYEQYF. The CDR3 DNA reads TGTGCCAGCAGACCGCTGGGGGGCGGGAGGTCCTCCTACGAGCAGTACTTC.